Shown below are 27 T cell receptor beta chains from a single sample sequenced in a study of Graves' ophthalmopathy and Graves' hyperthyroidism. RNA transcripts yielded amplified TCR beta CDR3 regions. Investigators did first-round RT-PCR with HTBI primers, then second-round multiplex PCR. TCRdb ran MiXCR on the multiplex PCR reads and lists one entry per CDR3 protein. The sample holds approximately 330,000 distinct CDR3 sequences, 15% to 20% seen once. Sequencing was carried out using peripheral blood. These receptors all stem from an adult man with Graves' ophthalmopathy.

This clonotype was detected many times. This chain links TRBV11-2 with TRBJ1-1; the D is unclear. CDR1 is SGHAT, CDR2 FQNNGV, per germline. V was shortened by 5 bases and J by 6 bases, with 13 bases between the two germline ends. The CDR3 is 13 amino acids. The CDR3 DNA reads TGTGCCAGCAGCACCGCCTCCGGGGCTGAAGCTTTCTTT. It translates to CASSTASGAEAFF.

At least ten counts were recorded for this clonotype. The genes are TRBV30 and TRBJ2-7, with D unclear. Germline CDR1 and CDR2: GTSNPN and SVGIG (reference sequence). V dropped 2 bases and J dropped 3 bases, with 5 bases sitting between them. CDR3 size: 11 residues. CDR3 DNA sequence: TGTGCCTGGAGTCTGGGCTACGAGCAGTACTTC. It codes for CAWSLGYEQYF.

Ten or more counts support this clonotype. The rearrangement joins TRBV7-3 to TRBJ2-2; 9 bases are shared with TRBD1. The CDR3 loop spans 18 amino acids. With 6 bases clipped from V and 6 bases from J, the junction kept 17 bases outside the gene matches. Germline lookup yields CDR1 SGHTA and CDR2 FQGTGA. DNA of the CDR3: TGTGCCAGCAGTCCTTACCCCCCGGGACAGGGAGGACCCGGGGAGCTGTTTTTT. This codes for CASSPYPPGQGGPGELFF.

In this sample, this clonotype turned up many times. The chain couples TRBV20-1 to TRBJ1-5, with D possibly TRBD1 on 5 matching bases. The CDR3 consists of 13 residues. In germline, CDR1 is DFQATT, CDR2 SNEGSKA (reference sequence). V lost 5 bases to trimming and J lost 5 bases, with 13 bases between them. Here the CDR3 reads CSAEGERYQPQHF. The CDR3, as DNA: TGCAGTGCTGAAGGGGAAAGATATCAGCCCCAGCATTTT.

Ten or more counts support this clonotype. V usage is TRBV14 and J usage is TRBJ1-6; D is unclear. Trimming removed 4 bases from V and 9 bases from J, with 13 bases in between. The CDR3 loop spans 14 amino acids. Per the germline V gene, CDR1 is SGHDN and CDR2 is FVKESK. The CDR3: CASSLGGLSSPLHF. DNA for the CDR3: TGTGCCAGCAGCCTGGGAGGGTTGAGTTCACCCCTCCACTTT.

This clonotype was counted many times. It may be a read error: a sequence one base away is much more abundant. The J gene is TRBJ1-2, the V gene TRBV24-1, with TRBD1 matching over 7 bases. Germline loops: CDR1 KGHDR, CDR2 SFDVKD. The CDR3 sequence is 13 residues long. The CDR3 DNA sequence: TGTGCCATTTCGGACAGGTGGGACTATGGCTACGCCTTC. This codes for CAISDRWDYGYAF.

This chain's CDR3 is CASSYSSGAHYGYTF. The CDR3 region has the DNA TGTGCCAGCAGTTACTCGAGTGGGGCCCACTATGGCTACACCTTC. The chain joins TRBV6-5 to TRBJ1-2, with D possibly being TRBD1 (5 bases). Looked up from germline, CDR1 is MNHEY and CDR2 is SVGAGI. This CDR3 spans 15 amino acids. With 0 bases removed from V and 3 bases from J, the gap between germline ends came to 11 bases.

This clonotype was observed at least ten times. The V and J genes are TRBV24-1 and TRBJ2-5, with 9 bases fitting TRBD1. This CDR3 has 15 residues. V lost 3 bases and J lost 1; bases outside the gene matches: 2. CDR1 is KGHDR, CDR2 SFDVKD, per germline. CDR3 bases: TGTGCCACCAGTGATATGGGACAGGGCCAAGAGACCCAGTACTTC. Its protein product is CATSDMGQGQETQYF.

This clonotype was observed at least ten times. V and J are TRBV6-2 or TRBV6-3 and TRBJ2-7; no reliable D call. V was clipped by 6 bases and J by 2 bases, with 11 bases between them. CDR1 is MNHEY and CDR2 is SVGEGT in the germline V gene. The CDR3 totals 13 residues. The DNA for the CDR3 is TGTGCCAGCAGCACAGCGCCCGCCTACGAGCAGTACTTC. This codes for CASSTAPAYEQYF.

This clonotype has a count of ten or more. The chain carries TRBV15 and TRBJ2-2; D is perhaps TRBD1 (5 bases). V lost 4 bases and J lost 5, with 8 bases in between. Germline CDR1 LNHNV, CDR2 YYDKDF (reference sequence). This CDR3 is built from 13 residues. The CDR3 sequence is CATSIRGTGELFF. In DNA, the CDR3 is TGTGCCACCAGCATAAGGGGAACCGGGGAGCTGTTTTTT. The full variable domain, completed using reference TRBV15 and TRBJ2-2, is DAMVIQNPRYQVTQFGKPVTLSCSQTLNHNVMYWYQQKSSQAPKLLFHYYDKDFNNEADTPDNFQSRRPNTSFCFLDIRSPGLGDTAMYLCATSIRGTGELFFGEGSRLTVL.

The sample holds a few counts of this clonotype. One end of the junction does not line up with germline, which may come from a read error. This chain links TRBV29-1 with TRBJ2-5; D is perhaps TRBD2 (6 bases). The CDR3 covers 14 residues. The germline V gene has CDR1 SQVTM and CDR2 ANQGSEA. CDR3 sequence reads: CSVDSGHSQETQYF. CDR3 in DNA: TGCAGCGTTGATAGCGGACACAGCCAAGAGACACAGTACTTC.

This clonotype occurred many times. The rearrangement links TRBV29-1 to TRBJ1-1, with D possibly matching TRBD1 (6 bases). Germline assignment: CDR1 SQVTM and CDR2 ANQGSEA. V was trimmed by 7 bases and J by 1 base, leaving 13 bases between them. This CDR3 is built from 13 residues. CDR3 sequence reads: CSALRDTNTEAFF. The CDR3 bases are TGCAGCGCACTTCGGGACACGAACACTGAAGCTTTCTTT. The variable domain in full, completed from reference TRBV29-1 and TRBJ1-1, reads SAVISQKPSRDICQRGTSLTIQCQVDSQVTMMFWYRQQPGQSLTLIATANQGSEATYESGFVIDKFPISRPNLTFSTLTVSNMSPEDSSIYLCSALRDTNTEAFFGQGTRLTVV.

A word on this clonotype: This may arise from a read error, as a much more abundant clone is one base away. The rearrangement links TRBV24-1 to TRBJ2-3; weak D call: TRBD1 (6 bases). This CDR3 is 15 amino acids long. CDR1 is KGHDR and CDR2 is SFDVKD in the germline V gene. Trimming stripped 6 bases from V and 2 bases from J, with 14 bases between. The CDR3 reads CATSQGTGFTDTQYF. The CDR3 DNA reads TGTGCCACCAGTCAGGGGACGGGTTTCACAGATACGCAGTATTTT.

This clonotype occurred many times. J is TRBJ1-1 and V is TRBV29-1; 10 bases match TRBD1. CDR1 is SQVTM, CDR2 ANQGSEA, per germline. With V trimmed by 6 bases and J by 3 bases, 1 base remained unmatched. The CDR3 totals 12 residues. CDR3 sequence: CSVGQGDTEAFF. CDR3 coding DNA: TGCAGCGTCGGACAGGGGGACACTGAAGCTTTCTTT.

The CDR3 bases are TGCGCCAGCAGTACAGGATTTAGCACTGAAGCTTTCTTT. Translating gives CASSTGFSTEAFF. The chain carries TRBV5-1 and TRBJ1-1; tentatively, D is TRBD1 (5 bases). Germline V CDR1 and CDR2: SGHRS, YFSETQ. Between the trimmed V and J ends, which lost 5 bases and 4 bases, there was a span of 12 bases. There are 13 residues in the CDR3.

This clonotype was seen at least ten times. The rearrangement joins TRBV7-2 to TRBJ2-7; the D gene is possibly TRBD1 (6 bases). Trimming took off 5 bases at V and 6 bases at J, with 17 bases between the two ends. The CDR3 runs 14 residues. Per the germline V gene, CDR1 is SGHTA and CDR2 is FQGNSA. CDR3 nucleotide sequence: TGTGCCAGCAGCCCGGAGCAGGGGTCGAGCGAGCAGTACTTC. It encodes CASSPEQGSSEQYF.

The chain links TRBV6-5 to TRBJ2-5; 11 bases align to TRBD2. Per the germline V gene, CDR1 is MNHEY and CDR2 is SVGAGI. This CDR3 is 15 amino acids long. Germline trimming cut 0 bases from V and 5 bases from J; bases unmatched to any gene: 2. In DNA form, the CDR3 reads TGTGCCAGCAGTTACTCGGTAGCGGGAGGGGAGACCCAGTACTTC. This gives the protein CASSYSVAGGETQYF.

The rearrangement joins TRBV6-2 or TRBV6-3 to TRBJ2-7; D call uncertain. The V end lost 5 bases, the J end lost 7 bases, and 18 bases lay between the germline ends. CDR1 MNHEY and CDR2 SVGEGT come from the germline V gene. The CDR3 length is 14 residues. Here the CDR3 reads CASSISPRSREQYF. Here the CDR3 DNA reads TGTGCCAGCAGTATATCTCCCCGGTCGAGGGAGCAGTACTTC.

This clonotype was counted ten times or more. Here the CDR3 reads CASTLEGGGEKLFF. The DNA of the CDR3 is TGTGCCAGCACTCTGGAGGGAGGAGGGGAAAAACTGTTTTTT. The J gene is TRBJ1-4, the V gene TRBV2; D ambiguous. CDR1 is SNHLY and CDR2 is FYNNEI in the germline V gene. Trimming removed 7 bases at V and 8 bases at J, with 17 bases between. The CDR3 loop spans 14 amino acids.

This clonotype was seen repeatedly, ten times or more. CDR3: CSVDTPGAAQETQYF. The CDR3 DNA reads TGCAGCGTTGACACCCCTGGGGCGGCTCAAGAGACCCAGTACTTC. The genes are TRBV29-1 and TRBJ2-5; tentatively, D is TRBD1 (5 bases). CDR3 size: 15 residues. Germline V gene sequence: CDR1 SQVTM, CDR2 ANQGSEA. Trimming left V 3 bases short and J 2 bases short, with 16 bases between. The full variable domain, rest sourced from reference TRBV29-1 and TRBJ2-5, is SAVISQKPSRDICQRGTSLTIQCQVDSQVTMMFWYRQQPGQSLTLIATANQGSEATYESGFVIDKFPISRPNLTFSTLTVSNMSPEDSSIYLCSVDTPGAAQETQYFGPGTRLLVL.

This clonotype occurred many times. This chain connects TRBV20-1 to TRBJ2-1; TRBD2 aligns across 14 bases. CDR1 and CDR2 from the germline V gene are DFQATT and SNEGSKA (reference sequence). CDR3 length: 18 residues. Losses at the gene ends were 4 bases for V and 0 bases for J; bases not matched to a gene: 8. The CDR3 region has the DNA TGCAGTGCTAAGAAGACTAGCGGGAGGGTTAGCTCCTACAATGAGCAGTTCTTC. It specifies CSAKKTSGRVSSYNEQFF.

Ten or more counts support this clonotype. The CDR3 DNA is TGTGCCACCAGTGATGCAACAGGGGGTAACAATCAGCCCCAGCATTTT. This encodes CATSDATGGNNQPQHF. This chain connects TRBV24-1 to TRBJ1-5, with 8 bases lining up with TRBD1. CDR3 length: 16 amino acids. Trimming removed 3 bases from V and 3 bases from J; junction bases left unmatched: 6. Germline assignment: CDR1 KGHDR and CDR2 SFDVKD.

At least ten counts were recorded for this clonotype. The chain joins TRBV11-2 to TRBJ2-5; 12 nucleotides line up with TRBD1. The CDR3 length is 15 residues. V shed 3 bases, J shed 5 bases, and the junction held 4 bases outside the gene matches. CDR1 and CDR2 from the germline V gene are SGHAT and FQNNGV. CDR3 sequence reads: CASSFGTGGLETQYF. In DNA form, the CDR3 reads TGTGCCAGCAGCTTCGGGACAGGGGGCTTGGAGACCCAGTACTTC.

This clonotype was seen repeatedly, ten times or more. The CDR3 DNA reads TGTGCCAGCAGTTACTCGATCTTTTTTCCGGATGGCTACACCTTC. This sequence encodes CASSYSIFFPDGYTF. The rearrangement links TRBV6-5 to TRBJ1-2; no definite D call. Germline CDR1 reads MNHEY; CDR2 reads SVGAGI. V was trimmed by 0 bases and J by 6 bases, leaving 14 bases between them. The CDR3 has 15 residues.

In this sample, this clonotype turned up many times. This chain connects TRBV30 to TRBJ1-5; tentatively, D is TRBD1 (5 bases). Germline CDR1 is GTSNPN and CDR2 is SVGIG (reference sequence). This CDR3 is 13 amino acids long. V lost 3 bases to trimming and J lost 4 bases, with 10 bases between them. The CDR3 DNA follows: TGTGCCTGGAGGATTTCAGGGAATCAGCCCCAGCATTTT. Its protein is CAWRISGNQPQHF.

The CDR3 sequence: CASSIHAGGSNTGELFF. The CDR3 DNA follows: TGTGCCAGTAGTATACACGCGGGGGGGTCCAACACCGGGGAGCTGTTTTTT. This chain connects TRBV19 to TRBJ2-2; 9 bases are a match to TRBD2. V was clipped by 2 bases and J by 2 bases; unmatched bases: 6. Germline CDR1 is LNHDA and CDR2 is SQIVND (reference sequence). The CDR3 is made up of 17 amino acids.

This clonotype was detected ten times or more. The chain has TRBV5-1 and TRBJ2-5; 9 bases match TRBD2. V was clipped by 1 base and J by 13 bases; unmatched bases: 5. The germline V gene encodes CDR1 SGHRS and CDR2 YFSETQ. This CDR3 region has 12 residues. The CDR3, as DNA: TGCGCCAGCAGCTTGAGCGGGGGGCGATGGTACTTC. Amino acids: CASSLSGGRWYF.